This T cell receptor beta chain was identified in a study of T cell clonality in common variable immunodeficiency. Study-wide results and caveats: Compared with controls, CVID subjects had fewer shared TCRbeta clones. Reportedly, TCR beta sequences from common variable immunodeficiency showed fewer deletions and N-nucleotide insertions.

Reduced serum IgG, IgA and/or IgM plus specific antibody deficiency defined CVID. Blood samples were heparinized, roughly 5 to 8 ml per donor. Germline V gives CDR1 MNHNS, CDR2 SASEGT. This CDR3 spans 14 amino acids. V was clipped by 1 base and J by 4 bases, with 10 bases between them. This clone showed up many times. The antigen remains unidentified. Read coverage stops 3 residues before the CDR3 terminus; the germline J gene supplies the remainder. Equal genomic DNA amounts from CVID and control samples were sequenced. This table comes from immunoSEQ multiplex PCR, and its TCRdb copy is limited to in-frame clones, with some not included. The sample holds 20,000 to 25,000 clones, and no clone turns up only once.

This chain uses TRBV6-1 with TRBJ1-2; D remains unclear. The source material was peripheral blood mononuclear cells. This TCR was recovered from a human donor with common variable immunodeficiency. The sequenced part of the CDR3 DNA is TGTGCCAGCAGTGAAGTGAGTCAGTCCTATGGC. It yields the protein CASSEVSQSYG. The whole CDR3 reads CASSEVSQSYGYTF.